One sample yielded the 9 T cell receptor beta chains listed below, sequenced in a study of CD8+CD57+ T cells in acquired aplastic anemia. Genomic DNA, the template, was used for profiling of the TCR beta VDJ and CDR3. TCRdb used MiXCR to reprocess the reads, holding one entry per CDR3 protein. The sample has fewer than 200,000 distinct CDR3 sequences, about 70% seen once; the top ten hold 45% to 60%. It was patients with CD8+CD57+ cell expansion by flow cytometry who were chosen for sequencing. The sequenced material came from sorted CD4+, CD8+, or CD8+CD57+ T cells (not recorded which) from PBMCs. Receptor source: a human donor with aplastic anemia.

This rearrangement joins TRBV29-1 to TRBJ2-1; 11 nucleotides match TRBD2. CDR3 length: 16 residues. After removal of 6 bases from V and 0 bases from J, the junction contained 7 bases not matched to a gene. Germline lookup yields CDR1 SQVTM and CDR2 ANQGSEA. The CDR3 DNA sequence: TGCAGCGTAAAGACTAGCGGGGAGACCTCCTACAATGAGCAGTTCTTC. This translates into CSVKTSGETSYNEQFF.

V usage is TRBV15 and J usage is TRBJ2-5; D possibly corresponds to TRBD2 (6 bases). CDR3 size: 15 residues. The germline V gene has CDR1 LNHNV and CDR2 YYDKDF (reference sequence). V gave up 5 bases and J gave up 3 bases, with 16 bases separating them. The CDR3 protein is CATSGSKDYEETQYF. The CDR3 DNA is TGTGCCACCAGCGGCTCGAAGGACTATGAAGAGACCCAGTACTTC.

The V and J genes are TRBV7-8 and TRBJ2-7; 8 bases agree with TRBD2. Germline CDR1 and CDR2: SGHVS and FQNEAQ. The CDR3 is 17 residues long. V lost 5 bases, J lost 0 bases, and 12 bases stayed unmatched. The CDR3 bases are TGTGCCAGCAGCCCAGTGGGGCCGGGAGGGAGCTCCTACGAGCAGTACTTC. Protein product: CASSPVGPGGSSYEQYF. Full variable domain (outside the CDR3, taken from reference TRBV7-8 and TRBJ2-7): GAGVSQSPRYKVAKRGQDVALRCDPISGHVSLFWYQQALGQGPEFLTYFQNEAQLDKSGLPSDRFFAERPEGSVSTLKIQRTQQEDSAVYLCASSPVGPGGSSYEQYFGPGTRLTVT.

The chain joins TRBV2 to TRBJ1-1, with D uncertain. The CDR3 has 14 amino acids. Trimming took off 3 bases at V and 1 base at J, with 9 bases between the two ends. Germline CDR1 reads SNHLY; CDR2 reads FYNNEI. The CDR3 sequence: CASSDVSRNTEAFF. The CDR3 region has the DNA TGTGCCAGCAGTGACGTCAGCAGGAACACTGAAGCTTTCTTT.

This clonotype has ten or more counts. The V call is TRBV6-1, the J call TRBJ1-1; 7 positions match TRBD1. The CDR3 spans 16 residues. Losses at the gene ends were 0 bases for V and 2 bases for J; bases not matched to a gene: 6. Germline V lookup: CDR1 MNHNS, CDR2 SASEGT. The DNA for the CDR3 is TGTGCCAGCAGTGAAGCCCCGGGACAGCTAAACACTGAAGCTTTCTTT. This translates into CASSEAPGQLNTEAFF.

This sequence joins TRBV24-1 and TRBJ1-2; TRBD1 might be the D (5 bases). CDR1 is KGHDR and CDR2 is SFDVKD in the germline V gene. V lost 7 bases to trimming and J lost 2 bases, with 13 bases between them. The CDR3 loop spans 14 amino acids. CDR3 amino acids: CATRGEGRNYGYTF. CDR3 coding DNA: TGTGCCACCAGAGGGGAAGGGCGGAACTATGGCTACACCTTC.

This clonotype was recorded a few times. The J gene is TRBJ2-1, the V gene TRBV7-2; 7 bases align to TRBD2. The CDR3 runs 15 residues. After removal of 2 bases from V and 8 bases from J, the junction contained 9 bases not matched to a gene. The V gene's germline CDR1 is SGHTA and CDR2 FQGNSA. The CDR3 spells CASSLRTRGSDEQFF. CDR3 sequence (DNA): TGTGCCAGCAGCTTAAGGACTAGAGGGAGCGATGAGCAGTTCTTC.

This clonotype has a single count. The chain has TRBV2 and TRBJ2-7; possibly TRBD2 for D (5 bases). The ends were cut back, 3 bases at V and 7 bases at J, with 16 bases in the middle. Germline values: CDR1 SNHLY, CDR2 FYNNEI. The CDR3 covers 14 residues. The CDR3 nucleotides read TGTGCCAGCAGTGAGGACCTCCGGCCGGGGGAGCAGTACTTC. Encoded protein: CASSEDLRPGEQYF.

The chain joins TRBV18 to TRBJ2-7, with no clear D. The V end was cut by 3 bases, the J end by 3 bases, with 6 bases between. The CDR3 has 12 residues. Germline V CDR1 and CDR2: KGHSH, LQKENI. CDR3 region: CASSPWGYEQYF. Written as DNA, the CDR3 is TGTGCCAGCTCACCGTGGGGCTACGAGCAGTACTTC.